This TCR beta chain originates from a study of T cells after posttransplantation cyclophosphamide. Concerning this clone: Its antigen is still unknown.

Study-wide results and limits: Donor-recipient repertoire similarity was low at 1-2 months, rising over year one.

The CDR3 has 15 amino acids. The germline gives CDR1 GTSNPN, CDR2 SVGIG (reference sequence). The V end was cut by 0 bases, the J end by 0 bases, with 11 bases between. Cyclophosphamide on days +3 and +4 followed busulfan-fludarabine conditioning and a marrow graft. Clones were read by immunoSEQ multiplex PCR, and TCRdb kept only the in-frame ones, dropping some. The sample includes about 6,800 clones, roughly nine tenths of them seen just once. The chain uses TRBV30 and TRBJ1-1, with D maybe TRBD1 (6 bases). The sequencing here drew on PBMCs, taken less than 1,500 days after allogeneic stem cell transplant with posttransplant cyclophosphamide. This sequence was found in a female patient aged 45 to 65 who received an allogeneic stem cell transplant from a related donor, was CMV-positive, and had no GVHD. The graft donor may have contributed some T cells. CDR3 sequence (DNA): TGTGCCTGGAGTGTAGGGGGATTGATGAACACTGAAGCTTTCTTT. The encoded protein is CAWSVGGLMNTEAFF.